This entry lists 23 T cell receptor beta chains sequenced from one sample in a study of shared clonotypes between healthy human individuals. The protocol was immunoSEQ multiplex PCR, while the TCRdb copy is restricted to in-frame clones and leaves out a portion. This sample yields approximately 1,000,000 clones, of which approximately 77% are seen a single time; about 0.89% belongs to the top ten. The sequencing input was memory CD4+ T cells from PBMCs. As for subset: CD45RA-negative fraction. These receptors all come from a young man in good health. Some clones in this sample may be carry-over from other donors' samples.

This chain joins TRBV5-1 and TRBJ2-1; TRBD1 agrees at 12 bases. CDR3 length equals 15 residues. J was trimmed by 9 bases and V by 0 bases; bases with no gene match: 4. The germline V gene encodes CDR1 SGHRS and CDR2 YFSETQ. The CDR3 sequence: CASSLAGTGGGEQFF. For the CDR3, the DNA is TGCGCCAGCAGCTTGGCCGGGACAGGGGGCGGTGAGCAGTTCTTC.

The gene calls are TRBV5-1 and TRBJ2-2, with D possibly matching TRBD1 (6 bases). The germline CDR1 and CDR2 sequences are SGHRS and YFSETQ. Trimming shortened V by 4 bases and J by 1 base, and 11 bases separated the two germline ends. This CDR3 has 15 amino acids. CDR3 in DNA: TGCGCCAGCAGCAGATCGGGACAGAACACCGGGGAGCTGTTTTTT. Its translation: CASSRSGQNTGELFF. Full variable domain (missing parts from reference TRBV5-1 and TRBJ2-2): KAGVTQTPRYLIKTRGQQVTLSCSPISGHRSVSWYQQTPGQGLQFLFEYFSETQRNKGNFPGRFSGRQFSNSRSEMNVSTLELGDSALYLCASSRSGQNTGELFFGEGSRLTVL.

This rearrangement joins TRBV5-4 to TRBJ2-3; perhaps TRBD2 as D (7 bases). The germline V and J ends were trimmed by 5 bases and 3 bases, with 19 bases remaining between them. CDR3 length: 16 residues. Germline V lookup: CDR1 SGHNT, CDR2 YYREEE (reference sequence). The CDR3 DNA sequence: TGTGCCAGCAGTCCTCGAGGGGGGGGCGCGACAGATACGCAGTATTTT. Its protein is CASSPRGGGATDTQYF.

There are many counts of this clone. The identical CDR3 is also encoded by other nucleotide sequences in the sample. The V and J genes are TRBV2 and TRBJ1-1; perhaps TRBD1 as D (5 bases). The CDR3 extends over 13 amino acids. Trimming left V 4 bases short and J 0 bases short, with 6 bases between. In germline, CDR1 is SNHLY, CDR2 FYNNEI. CDR3 sequence (DNA): TGTGCCAGCAGTGGAGGGGTGAACACTGAAGCTTTCTTT. The encoded protein is CASSGGVNTEAFF. The full variable domain, rest sourced from reference TRBV2 and TRBJ1-1, is EPEVTQTPSHQVTQMGQEVILRCVPISNHLYFYWYRQILGQKVEFLVSFYNNEISEKSEIFDDQFSVERPDGSNFTLKIRSTKLEDSAMYFCASSGGVNTEAFFGQGTRLTVV.

This clone has a handful of counts. The rearrangement links TRBV7-9 to TRBJ2-7, with D possibly called TRBD1 or TRBD2 (6 bases each). Trimming removed 2 bases from V and 2 bases from J, with 16 bases in between. The CDR3 is 16 amino acids. Germline V lookup: CDR1 SEHNR, CDR2 FQNEAQ (reference sequence). This CDR3 reads CASSLRGGSLTYEQYF. The CDR3 DNA follows: TGTGCCAGCAGCTTACGAGGGGGGTCCTTAACCTACGAGCAGTACTTC. The complete variable domain, with remaining parts taken from reference TRBV7-9 and TRBJ2-7, reads DTGVSQNPRHKITKRGQNVTFRCDPISEHNRLYWYRQTLGQGPEFLTYFQNEAQLEKSRLLSDRFSAERPKGSFSTLEIQRTEQGDSAMYLCASSLRGGSLTYEQYFGPGTRLTVT.

The sample holds many counts of this clone. The chain has TRBV28 and TRBJ1-2; TRBD1 is a possible D gene (5 bases). The CDR3 spans 14 residues. From germline, CDR1 is MDHEN and CDR2 SYDVKM. The V end was cut by 8 bases, the J end by 2 bases, with 15 bases between. The CDR3 nucleotides are TGTGCCAGCTATTCCGGGACGCCGAACTATGGCTACACCTTC. It specifies CASYSGTPNYGYTF.

The CDR3 DNA reads TGCGCCAGCAGCTTACAGCTGTCTAACACTGAAGCTTTCTTT. Protein sequence: CASSLQLSNTEAFF. The chain links TRBV5-1 to TRBJ1-1; D is unclear. Germline V gene data show CDR1 as SGHRS and CDR2 as YFSETQ. This CDR3 spans 14 amino acids. The V gene lost 2 bases and the J gene lost 2 bases, with 10 bases spanning the gap.

This clone was recorded once. V usage is TRBV7-8 and J usage is TRBJ2-7; 7 bases are a match to TRBD2. The CDR3 totals 13 residues. Germline trimming cut 5 bases from V and 4 bases from J; bases unmatched to any gene: 5. Germline CDR1 SGHVS, CDR2 FQNEAQ. The CDR3 DNA reads as TGTGCCAGCAGCGAACTAGCGAGTTACGAGCAGTACTTC. Translated: CASSELASYEQYF.

The V call is TRBV7-2, the J call TRBJ2-6; 12 positions agree with TRBD2. This CDR3 contains 18 residues. CDR1 SGHTA and CDR2 FQGNSA come from the germline V gene. The V segment lost 5 bases and the J segment 1 base; nucleotides outside the gene matches: 6. The CDR3 is CASSLRTSGASGANVLTF. The DNA of the CDR3 is TGTGCCAGCAGCCTTAGGACTAGCGGGGCTTCTGGGGCCAACGTCCTGACTTTC.

This clone was seen only once. As DNA, the CDR3 is TGTGCCAGTAGTATGAAAGGCGAGAGCTCCTACGAGCAGTACTTC. Translating it yields CASSMKGESSYEQYF. The rearrangement links TRBV19 to TRBJ2-7; unclear D gene. V lost 3 bases and J 0 bases, leaving 12 bases between the germline ends. The CDR3 sequence is 15 residues long. CDR1 and CDR2 (germline): LNHDA, SQIVND (reference sequence).

The CDR3 nucleotides are TGTGCCAGCCGAAGGACAGGGTCAGCCTACGAGCAGTACTTC. This gives the protein CASRRTGSAYEQYF. This chain links TRBV21-1 with TRBJ2-7; the table calls TRBD1, which could not be checked here. TRBV21-1 has pseudogene status. The CDR3 contains 14 residues.

As for this clone: Other DNA sequences in this specimen translate into the identical CDR3. The chain recombines TRBV5-1 with TRBJ2-3; 8 bases fit TRBD2. This CDR3 is built from 15 residues. Germline assignment: CDR1 SGHRS and CDR2 YFSETQ. V was pared by 0 bases and J by 5 bases, with 5 bases of the junction left unmatched. CDR3 bases: TGCGCCAGCAGCTTGGGCATGGCGGGAGGAGATACGCAGTATTTT. This gives the protein CASSLGMAGGDTQYF.

The J gene is TRBJ2-7, the V gene TRBV4-3; 7 nucleotides match TRBD2. CDR1 LGHNA and CDR2 YSLEER come from the germline V gene. This CDR3 is built from 15 residues. With V trimmed by 1 base and J by 3 bases, 6 bases remained unmatched. The CDR3 here is CASSQGGEGFYEQYF. DNA of the CDR3: TGCGCCAGCAGCCAAGGGGGGGAGGGGTTCTACGAGCAGTACTTC.

The chain links TRBV9 to TRBJ2-2, with TRBD2 matching over 14 bases. Germline V gene sequence: CDR1 SGDLS, CDR2 YYNGEE. This CDR3 has 16 amino acids. V gave up 3 bases and J gave up 6 bases; unmatched junction bases: 4. CDR3 loop: CASSGLAGGPAGELFF. DNA of the CDR3: TGTGCCAGCAGCGGACTAGCGGGAGGGCCGGCCGGGGAGCTGTTTTTT.

The CDR3 protein is CASRSPGELFF. CDR3 nucleotides: TGTGCCAGCCGAAGTCCCGGGGAGCTGTTTTTT. The V and J genes are TRBV2 and TRBJ2-2; D remains unclear. Germline CDR1 reads SNHLY; CDR2 reads FYNNEI. This CDR3 region has 11 residues. V was pared by 8 bases and J by 6 bases, with 7 bases between. Full variable domain (outside the CDR3, taken from reference TRBV2 and TRBJ2-2): EPEVTQTPSHQVTQMGQEVILRCVPISNHLYFYWYRQILGQKVEFLVSFYNNEISEKSEIFDDQFSVERPDGSNFTLKIRSTKLEDSAMYFCASRSPGELFFGEGSRLTVL.

This chain joins TRBV18 and TRBJ1-2; 7 bases agree with TRBD1. The CDR3 extends over 14 amino acids. CDR1 is KGHSH, CDR2 LQKENI, per germline. V dropped 2 bases and J dropped 4; count of bases not matched to a gene: 4. The CDR3 bases are TGTGCCAGCTCACCAAGGGGGACAGTCTATGGCTACACCTTC. This translates into CASSPRGTVYGYTF.

The rearrangement links TRBV10-3 to TRBJ2-1, with no clear D. V lost 10 bases to trimming and J lost 5 bases, with 12 bases between them. CDR3 length: 12 residues. Germline loops: CDR1 ENHRY, CDR2 SYGVKD. The CDR3 loop reads CASSRTNNEQFF. The CDR3 DNA is TGTGCCAGCAGCCGGACCAACAATGAGCAGTTCTTC.

The chain joins TRBV5-1 to TRBJ2-5, with 8 bases identical to TRBD1. Looked up from germline, CDR1 is SGHRS and CDR2 is YFSETQ. J lost 5 bases, V lost 4 bases, and 7 bases had no gene match. The CDR3 contains 14 residues. The CDR3 spells CASSHGQGPETQYF. In DNA form, the CDR3 reads TGCGCCAGCAGCCACGGACAGGGCCCCGAGACCCAGTACTTC.

This chain links TRBV6-1 with TRBJ1-2, with D uncertain. The ends were cut back, 10 bases at V and 4 bases at J, with 22 bases in the middle. This CDR3 is built from 15 residues. In germline, CDR1 is MNHNS, CDR2 SASEGT. Here the CDR3 reads CAIRPGVVYGYGYTF. CDR3 coding DNA: TGTGCCATCCGTCCTGGAGTCGTATACGGCTATGGCTACACCTTC.

This chain links TRBV28 with TRBJ2-5, with D perhaps matching TRBD1 or TRBD2 (5 bases each). This CDR3 comprises 14 residues. CDR1 and CDR2 (germline): MDHEN, SYDVKM. Trimming shortened V by 5 bases and J by 2 bases, and 12 bases separated the two germline ends. For the CDR3, the DNA is TGTGCCAGCAGTGTCCGGGACGGACAAGAGACCCAGTACTTC. Amino acids: CASSVRDGQETQYF.

V is TRBV5-1 and J is TRBJ2-7; unclear D gene. The length of the CDR3 is 12 residues. V was pared by 4 bases and J by 7 bases, with 12 bases between. CDR1 is SGHRS and CDR2 is YFSETQ in the germline V gene. The CDR3 spells CASSPPSEEQYF. CDR3 DNA sequence: TGCGCCAGCAGCCCCCCGAGTGAGGAGCAGTACTTC.

In DNA form, the CDR3 reads TGCGCCAGCAGCATGGAGCGGGTTAGGAACACTGAAGCTTTCTTT. As protein: CASSMERVRNTEAFF. V is TRBV5-1 and J is TRBJ1-1, with D uncertain. This CDR3 is built from 15 residues. CDR1 SGHRS and CDR2 YFSETQ come from the germline V gene. The germline V and J ends were trimmed by 4 bases and 1 base, with 14 bases remaining between them.

The CDR3, as DNA: TGTGCCAGCAGTCGTCAGGGGGCTGGATCACCCCTCCACTTT. This gives the protein CASSRQGAGSPLHF. The chain couples TRBV2 to TRBJ1-6; 8 nucleotides align to TRBD1. The V gene's germline CDR1 is SNHLY and CDR2 FYNNEI. CDR3 length: 14 amino acids. V was clipped by 5 bases and J by 10 bases; unmatched bases: 7.